The next 12 T cell receptor beta chains were all read from a single sample in a study of PD-1 blockade in classical Hodgkin lymphoma. Specified time point: cycle 4 day 1 (C4D1), after 6 weeks of nivolumab. Every patient was affected by relapse after autologous stem cell transplantation, while exposure to brentuximab vedotin was not uniform. It was by magnetic negative selection that CD4+ T cells were purified from thawed PBMCs. Profiled with immunoSEQ multiplex PCR; TCRdb holds only in-frame clones, not every one. The table includes about 9,500 clones, around 80% detected once. Sequencing was performed on CD4+ T cells from blood, taken before the fourth cycle of nivolumab. These receptors originate from a human donor with classical Hodgkin lymphoma.

The CDR3 region is CAVGAGVKDTQYF. CDR3 bases: TGTGCCGTTGGGGCGGGAGTTAAAGATACGCAGTATTTT. The V gene is TRBV7-9, the J gene TRBJ2-3; TRBD2 aligns across 7 bases. Germline lookup yields CDR1 SEHNR and CDR2 FQNEAQ (reference sequence). The trim removed 11 bases at V and 5 bases at J, leaving 10 bases unmatched. The CDR3 totals 13 residues.

The chain uses TRBV6-5 and TRBJ2-5, with 11 nucleotides matching TRBD1. With V trimmed by 2 bases and J by 5 bases, 7 bases remained unmatched. Germline V gene lookup returns CDR1 MNHEY and CDR2 SVGAGI. The CDR3 sequence is 16 residues long. This CDR3 is CASSYDGQGASETQYF. CDR3 nucleotides: TGTGCCAGCAGTTACGACGGACAGGGGGCATCGGAGACCCAGTACTTC.

This chain connects TRBV18 to TRBJ1-2; D gene uncertain. The CDR3 runs to 13 residues. V was shortened by 1 base and J by 4 bases, with 7 bases between the two germline ends. In germline, CDR1 is KGHSH, CDR2 LQKENI. CDR3 in DNA: TGTGCCAGCTCACCACAGGACCGCTATGGCTACACCTTC. It translates to CASSPQDRYGYTF.

The chain recombines TRBV7-8 with TRBJ2-5; TRBD1 aligns across 8 bases. The J call may be incorrect, as the DNA end agrees better with TRBJ2-7. The CDR3 has 17 residues. CDR1 and CDR2 (germline): SGHVS, FQNEAQ. The CDR3 here is CASSLPLDRAFSYEQYF. CDR3 sequence (DNA): TGTGCCAGCAGCTTACCATTGGACAGGGCTTTCTCCTACGAGCAGTACTTC.

J is TRBJ2-1 and V is TRBV19; D is undetermined. Germline V gene sequence: CDR1 LNHDA, CDR2 SQIVND (reference sequence). Between the trimmed V and J ends, which lost 1 base and 5 bases, there was a span of 9 bases. The CDR3 covers 14 residues. The CDR3 DNA sequence: TGTGCCAGTAGTATAGTCGGCGCTCACAATGAGCAGTTCTTC. Translated, it gives CASSIVGAHNEQFF.

The chain employs TRBV2 and TRBJ2-3; D uncertain. This CDR3 is built from 14 residues. CDR1 and CDR2 (germline): SNHLY, FYNNEI. Trimming shortened V by 1 base and J by 2 bases, and 7 bases separated the two germline ends. The CDR3, as DNA: TGTGCCAGCAGTGAAGGGAGTAACACAGATACGCAGTATTTT. This encodes CASSEGSNTDTQYF.

This clone was picked up a small number of times. This rearrangement joins TRBV7-8 to TRBJ1-1, with 7 bases fitting TRBD1. The germline V gene has CDR1 SGHVS and CDR2 FQNEAQ. With V trimmed by 7 bases and J by 0 bases, 5 bases remained unmatched. The CDR3 sequence is 14 residues long. CDR3 DNA: TGTGCCAGCACCCCGGGACAGATGAACACTGAAGCTTTCTTT. Its translation is CASTPGQMNTEAFF.

The chain carries TRBV6-1 and TRBJ2-5, with D tentatively TRBD1 (5 bases). Germline CDR1 reads MNHNS; CDR2 reads SASEGT. This CDR3 region has 13 residues. V was trimmed by 7 bases and J by 1 base, leaving 10 bases between them. As DNA, the CDR3 is TGTGCCAGCATTCAGGGATTCCAAGAGACCCAGTACTTC. Its translation is CASIQGFQETQYF.

This chain links TRBV6-1 with TRBJ2-3, with no clear D. The CDR3 spans 12 residues. Trimming left V 6 bases short and J 4 bases short, with 8 bases between. Germline V gene sequence: CDR1 MNHNS, CDR2 SASEGT. This CDR3 is CASSALADTQYF. CDR3 DNA sequence: TGTGCCAGCAGCGCCTTGGCAGATACGCAGTATTTT.

This chain uses TRBV28 with TRBJ1-4; possible D gene TRBD1, 6 bases. V lost 3 bases to trimming and J lost 7 bases, with 18 bases between them. The CDR3 totals 16 residues. Germline loops: CDR1 MDHEN, CDR2 SYDVKM. CDR3 loop: CASSLTGGESGEKLFF. CDR3 DNA sequence: TGTGCCAGCAGTTTGACGGGGGGCGAATCGGGTGAAAAACTGTTTTTT.

This clone came up a few times. This chain connects TRBV29-1 to TRBJ2-1, with D perhaps matching TRBD1 (7 bases). Germline V gene sequence: CDR1 SQVTM, CDR2 ANQGSEA. The ends were cut back, 5 bases at V and 8 bases at J, with 10 bases in the middle. The CDR3 is 11 amino acids. The chain's CDR3 is CSVSGGYEQFF. The CDR3, as DNA: TGCAGCGTTTCAGGGGGGTATGAGCAGTTCTTC.

This clone came up a few times. The genes are TRBV10-3 and TRBJ1-1; D unclear. CDR1 and CDR2 from the germline V gene are ENHRY and SYGVKD. CDR3 size: 15 residues. The germline V and J ends were trimmed by 0 bases and 3 bases, with 11 bases remaining between them. The CDR3 region is CAISESGNGDTEAFF. CDR3 in DNA: TGTGCCATCAGTGAGTCGGGAAATGGGGACACTGAAGCTTTCTTT.